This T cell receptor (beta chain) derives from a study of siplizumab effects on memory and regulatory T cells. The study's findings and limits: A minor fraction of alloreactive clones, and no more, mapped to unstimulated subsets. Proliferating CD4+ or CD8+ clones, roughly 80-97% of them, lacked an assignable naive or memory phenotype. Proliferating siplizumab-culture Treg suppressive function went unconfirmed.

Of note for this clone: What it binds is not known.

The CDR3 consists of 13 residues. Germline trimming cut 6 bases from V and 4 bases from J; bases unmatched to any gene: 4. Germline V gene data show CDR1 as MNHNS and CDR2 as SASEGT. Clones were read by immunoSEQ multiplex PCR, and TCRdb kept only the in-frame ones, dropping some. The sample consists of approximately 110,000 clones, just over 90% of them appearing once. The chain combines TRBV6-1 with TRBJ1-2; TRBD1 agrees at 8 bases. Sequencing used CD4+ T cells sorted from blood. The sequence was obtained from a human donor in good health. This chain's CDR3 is CASSLTGAYGYTF. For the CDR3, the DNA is TGTGCCAGCAGCCTGACAGGGGCCTATGGCTACACCTTC.